The entry below describes one T cell receptor beta chain. This entry belongs to a study of blood T cells in healthy people across ages. On the study more broadly: Capture by template switching was about one barcoded beta molecule per two T cells.

Deletions cut 6 bases from V and 5 bases from J, with 16 bases between. The CDR3 length is 14 residues. CDR1 is SEHNR, CDR2 FQNEAQ, per germline (reference sequence). Together with a sample-barcoded 5' primer, a J-beta primer mix was included in a second PCR lasting about 7 to 11 cycles. TCRdb recomputed calls from the 5' RACE reads with MiXCR, one row per CDR3 protein. There are approximately 580,000 distinct CDR3 sequences in the sample; under 30% occur only once, and under 9% lies in the top ten. These data were likewise used in another study, on T cells of mothers and their children.

The TCR originated in a boy younger than 18 in good health. The sequenced material came from blood. The rearrangement joins TRBV7-9 to TRBJ2-5; TRBD2 is a possible D gene (5 bases). In DNA, the CDR3 is TGTGCCAGCAGTTTCCCTCTGCCGGGGGAGACCCAGTACTTC. Translating it yields CASSFPLPGETQYF.